Shown below are 20 T cell receptor beta chains from a single sample sequenced in a study of blood T cell repertoires in COVID-19. Measured with immunoSEQ multiplex PCR; TCRdb has only the in-frame clones, and not every one. This table has about 500,000 clones, about 88% appearing once. Specimen: peripheral blood. The receptors derive from a man aged 18 to 30 with COVID-19, enrolled during active disease.

This clone was seen a single time. J is TRBJ1-2 and V is TRBV3-1 (or the pseudogene TRBV3-2), with D unresolved. Germline V gives CDR1 LGHDT, CDR2 YNNKEL (reference sequence). V was shortened by 1 base and J by 2 bases, with 5 bases between the two germline ends. The CDR3 totals 13 residues. The CDR3 sequence is CASSQVLNYGYTF. Written as DNA, the CDR3 is TGTGCCAGCAGCCAAGTACTGAACTATGGCTACACCTTC.

This clone has a single count. J is TRBJ2-2 and V is TRBV6-4; perhaps TRBD2 as D (5 bases). The CDR3 contains 15 residues. V lost 6 bases and J 7 bases, leaving 18 bases between the germline ends. Per the germline V gene, CDR1 is MRHNA and CDR2 is SNTAGT. The CDR3 spells CASSTRRGKDGELFF. The CDR3 coding sequence is TGTGCCAGCAGCACCCGGAGAGGGAAGGACGGGGAGCTGTTTTTT.

This rearrangement joins TRBV5-6 to TRBJ1-6, with TRBD1 identical over 10 bases. CDR3 length: 17 residues. The germline V gene encodes CDR1 SGHDT and CDR2 YYEEEE. With V trimmed by 4 bases and J by 8 bases, 12 bases remained unmatched. CDR3 sequence reads: CASSHDRGLNPDSPLHF. The CDR3 DNA sequence: TGTGCCAGCAGCCACGACAGGGGGCTAAATCCTGATTCACCCCTCCACTTT.

The rearrangement joins TRBV28 to TRBJ1-4, with TRBD1 matching over 9 bases. Germline CDR1 and CDR2: MDHEN and SYDVKM. The J segment lost 1 base and the V segment lost 5 bases, leaving 5 bases of the junction unmatched. The CDR3 is 16 amino acids. CDR3 nucleotide sequence: TGTGCCAGCAGTAGGGGGACAGGGAGAACTAATGAAAAACTGTTTTTT. Translation gives CASSRGTGRTNEKLFF. The full variable domain, its missing parts supplied by reference TRBV28 and TRBJ1-4, is DVKVTQSSRYLVKRTGEKVFLECVQDMDHENMFWYRQDPGLGLRLIYFSYDVKMKEKGDIPEGYSVSREKKERFSLILESASTNQTSMYLCASSRGTGRTNEKLFFGSGTQLSVL.

CDR3 protein: CASSRGTPSYEQYF. The CDR3 DNA reads as TGTGCCAGCAGCCGAGGGACTCCTTCCTACGAGCAGTACTTC. The rearrangement joins TRBV14 to TRBJ2-7, with D possibly TRBD2 on 6 matching bases. V lost 4 bases and J 1 base, leaving 11 bases between the germline ends. This CDR3 spans 14 amino acids. The V gene's germline CDR1 is SGHDN and CDR2 FVKESK.

The chain has TRBV15 and TRBJ2-4; maybe TRBD1 (6 bases). Trimming left V 2 bases short and J 6 bases short, with 14 bases between. Germline-derived CDR1 and CDR2 are LNHNV and YYDKDF (reference sequence). This CDR3 has 15 residues. CDR3 nucleotides: TGTGCCACCAGCAGACCCGACAGGAGCGTAAACATTCAGTACTTC. Translated: CATSRPDRSVNIQYF. The full variable domain, completed using reference TRBV15 and TRBJ2-4, is DAMVIQNPRYQVTQFGKPVTLSCSQTLNHNVMYWYQQKSSQAPKLLFHYYDKDFNNEADTPDNFQSRRPNTSFCFLDIRSPGLGDTAMYLCATSRPDRSVNIQYFGAGTRLSVL.

This clone was counted a few times. The rearrangement links TRBV9 to TRBJ1-2; tentatively, D is TRBD1 (5 bases). The germline gives CDR1 SGDLS, CDR2 YYNGEE. The CDR3 sequence is 14 residues long. The germline V and J ends were trimmed by 3 bases and 4 bases, with 13 bases remaining between them. The CDR3 spells CASSAPQGGYGYTF. The CDR3 nucleotides are TGTGCCAGCAGCGCCCCCCAGGGAGGCTATGGCTACACCTTC.

The rearrangement links TRBV5-4 to TRBJ2-3, with 7 positions matching TRBD1. This CDR3 has 15 residues. V lost 6 bases, J lost 2 bases, and 9 bases stayed unmatched. CDR1 and CDR2 (germline): SGHNT, YYREEE (reference sequence). The CDR3 DNA is TGTGCCAGCAATTCACCGGGACAGATCACAGATACGCAGTATTTT. It is translated as CASNSPGQITDTQYF.

The chain joins TRBV3-1 (or the pseudogene TRBV3-2) to TRBJ1-1; tentatively, D is TRBD1 (6 bases). V lost 1 base and J lost 6, with 18 bases in between. There are 16 residues in the CDR3. Germline values: CDR1 LGHDT, CDR2 YNNKEL (reference sequence). In DNA, the CDR3 is TGTGCCAGCAGCCAAGGATTGGGGGGGCGGGAGGCTGAAGCTTTCTTT. Amino acid sequence: CASSQGLGGREAEAFF.

This chain links TRBV13 with TRBJ2-1; 9 positions match TRBD1. From germline, CDR1 is PRHDT and CDR2 FYEKMQ (reference sequence). The CDR3 is 16 residues long. V dropped 2 bases and J dropped 7; count of bases not matched to a gene: 9. The CDR3 nucleotides are TGTGCCAGCAGCTTATTAAGTGACAGGGGGAGGAATGAGCAGTTCTTC. Protein sequence: CASSLLSDRGRNEQFF.

The gene calls are TRBV10-3 and TRBJ2-1; 12 bases fit TRBD2. J lost 8 bases, V lost 6 bases, and 5 bases had no gene match. Per germline, CDR1 ENHRY and CDR2 SYGVKD. This CDR3 spans 14 amino acids. The CDR3 bases are TGTGCCATCAGAAAAGGACTAGCGGGGCATGAGCAGTTCTTC. Protein sequence: CAIRKGLAGHEQFF.

This clone was recorded only once. The rearrangement uses TRBV7-6 and TRBJ2-3, with D possibly being TRBD2 (6 bases). The CDR3 is 13 amino acids. The V end lost 5 bases, the J end lost 5 bases, and 11 bases lay between the germline ends. CDR1 and CDR2 from the germline V gene are SGHVS and FNYEAQ. The CDR3 region is CASSREEGDTQYF. In DNA form, the CDR3 reads TGTGCCAGCAGCAGGGAGGAGGGAGATACGCAGTATTTT.

V gene TRBV7-9 combines with J gene TRBJ1-2; possible D gene TRBD1, 5 bases. Trimming took off 5 bases at V and 6 bases at J, with 10 bases between the two ends. The CDR3 sequence is 12 residues long. Germline V gene sequence: CDR1 SEHNR, CDR2 FQNEAQ (reference sequence). In DNA form, the CDR3 reads TGTGCCAGCAGCCCAGGGTTCGATGGCTACACCTTC. As protein: CASSPGFDGYTF.

J is TRBJ2-3 and V is TRBV4-1, with D possibly matching TRBD1 (6 bases). The CDR3 totals 14 residues. Looked up from germline, CDR1 is MGHRA and CDR2 is YSYEKL. V lost 1 base to trimming and J lost 6 bases, with 11 bases between them. The CDR3 bases are TGCGCCAGCAGCCAAGTAGGAGGACAGGATACGCAGTATTTT. This translates into CASSQVGGQDTQYF.

This sequence joins TRBV18 and TRBJ1-1, with TRBD1 matching 8 bases. The CDR3 is made up of 13 amino acids. V was clipped by 5 bases and J by 5 bases; unmatched bases: 4. In germline, CDR1 is KGHSH, CDR2 LQKENI. CDR3 region: CASSSDRVTEAFF. The CDR3 coding sequence is TGTGCCAGCTCATCGGACAGGGTGACTGAAGCTTTCTTT.

This sequence joins TRBV18 and TRBJ2-2; the D gene is possibly TRBD2 (5 bases). The CDR3 has 15 residues. V was shortened by 3 bases and J by 2 bases, with 10 bases between the two germline ends. Germline lookup yields CDR1 KGHSH and CDR2 LQKENI. The CDR3 reads CASSPIRGNTGELFF. CDR3 in DNA: TGTGCCAGCTCACCTATCCGGGGAAACACCGGGGAGCTGTTTTTT. Drawing the rest from reference TRBV18 and TRBJ2-2, the complete variable domain is NAGVMQNPRHLVRRRGQEARLRCSPMKGHSHVYWYRQLPEEGLKFMVYLQKENIIDESGMPKERFSAEFPKEGPSILRIQQVVRGDSAAYFCASSPIRGNTGELFFGEGSRLTVL.

The count of this clone is one. This sequence joins TRBV27 and TRBJ2-3, with D possibly matching TRBD2 (5 bases). The CDR3 has 15 residues. Germline CDR1 MNHEY, CDR2 SMNVEV (reference sequence). V shed 5 bases and J shed 5 bases, with 17 bases lying between them. CDR3 bases: TGTGCCAGCAGTGAACTTAAGGACTTGGGAGATACGCAGTATTTT. It yields the protein CASSELKDLGDTQYF.

V usage is TRBV6-5 and J usage is TRBJ2-1, with D tentatively TRBD2 (6 bases). Germline V gives CDR1 MNHEY, CDR2 SVGAGI. The CDR3 runs 13 residues. Between the trimmed V and J ends, which lost 2 bases and 6 bases, there was a span of 8 bases. This CDR3 reads CASSYGGTNEQFF. In DNA, the CDR3 is TGTGCCAGCAGTTACGGCGGGACCAATGAGCAGTTCTTC.

The chain recombines TRBV27 with TRBJ2-1, with 11 bases fitting TRBD2. This CDR3 comprises 17 residues. V shed 3 bases, J shed 6 bases, and the junction held 10 bases outside the gene matches. Germline CDR1 is MNHEY and CDR2 is SMNVEV (reference sequence). The CDR3 region has the DNA TGTGCCAGCAGTTTTGAACATCTAGCGGGGGGTATCAATGAGCAGTTCTTC. It is translated as CASSFEHLAGGINEQFF.

This clone was detected only once. This chain uses TRBV5-6 with TRBJ1-6; 8 bases map to TRBD1. The CDR3 sequence is 13 residues long. Germline loops: CDR1 SGHDT, CDR2 YYEEEE. The trim removed 8 bases at V and 9 bases at J, leaving 7 bases unmatched. The CDR3 DNA sequence: TGTGCCAGTAGACAGGGGATGTCTTCACCCCTCCACTTT. Its translation: CASRQGMSSPLHF.